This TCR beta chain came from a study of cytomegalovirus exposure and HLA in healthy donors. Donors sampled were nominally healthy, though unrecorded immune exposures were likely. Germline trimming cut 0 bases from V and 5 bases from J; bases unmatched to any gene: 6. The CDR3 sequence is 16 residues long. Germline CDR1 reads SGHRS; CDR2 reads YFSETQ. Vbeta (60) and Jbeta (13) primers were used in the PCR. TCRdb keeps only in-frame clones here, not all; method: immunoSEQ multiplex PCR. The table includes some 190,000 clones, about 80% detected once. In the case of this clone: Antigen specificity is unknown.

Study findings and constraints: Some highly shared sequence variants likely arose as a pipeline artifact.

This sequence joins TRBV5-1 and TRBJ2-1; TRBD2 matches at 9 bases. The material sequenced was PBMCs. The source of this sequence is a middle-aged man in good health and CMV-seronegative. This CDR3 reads CASSLAEAGGHNEQFF. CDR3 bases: TGCGCCAGCAGCTTGGCCGAAGCGGGGGGTCACAATGAGCAGTTCTTC.